Included here is one T cell receptor (beta chain) sequence, with context. Antigen specificity is unknown. TCRdb's table, derived via immunoSEQ multiplex PCR, lists solely in-frame clones and lacks some. Of 1.4 million to 1.5 million clones listed, roughly 96% are singletons. The sample originates from a study of shared clonotypes between healthy human individuals. Study context: The cohort comprised a couple of women and a few men. Their ages spanned 18 to 49 years. Per donor, three plates held CD4 naive cells, three held CD4 memory, two held CD8 naive and one held CD8 memory.

Overall study findings and caveats: Non-shared clonotypes displayed generation probabilities falling below those of clonotypes present in all four donors.

This CDR3 has 18 residues. The V gene lost 6 bases and the J gene lost 9 bases, with 32 bases spanning the gap. Germline-derived CDR1 and CDR2 are LNHDA and SQIVND (reference sequence). The chain recombines TRBV19 with TRBJ2-5, with D perhaps TRBD2 (6 bases). The source is a young man in good health. The sample comprised naive CD4+ T cells sorted from blood. Subset: CD45RA+ positively selected. CDR3 region: CASSSTRLAGVAKRPQYF. DNA of the CDR3: TGTGCCAGTAGCTCGACTAGGCTGGCGGGCGTCGCCAAGAGACCCCAGTACTTC.